These T cell receptor beta chains were read from a single sample in a study of T cell responses to AZD1222 COVID-19 vaccine. Profiled with immunoSEQ multiplex PCR; TCRdb holds only in-frame clones, not every one. The sample lists 90,000 to 100,000 clones; more than 85% were seen once. Sequencing was performed on peripheral blood, taken on day 0 of AZD1222 vaccination. These TCRs come from an adult in good health. The CDR3 runs from the conserved cysteine through the conserved F or W. The D gene is left open where the match is weak. Size values are once, few and many counts, or a class for expanded clones, and some rows have none.

>TRBV5-1|TRBJ1-4|.|TRBD1
CASTRQGAPDEKLFF
TGCGCCAGCACCAGACAGGGGGCGCCTGATGAAAAACTGTTTTTT
>TRBV6-5|TRBJ2-4|.|.
CASSQGMKAKNIQYF
TGTGCCAGCAGTCAGGGGATGAAGGCCAAAAACATTCAGTACTTC
>TRBV10-1|TRBJ1-3|.|TRBD1
CASTRDRRTGNTIYF
TGCGCCAGCACCCGGGACAGGAGGACTGGAAACACCATATATTTT
>TRBV3-1/TRBV3-2|TRBJ1-1|.|.
CASSQSGNIKNTEAFF
TGTGCCAGCAGCCAATCCGGGAACATTAAGAACACTGAAGCTTTCTTT
>TRBV4-3|TRBJ2-4|.|.
CASSQEVWGAGVKNIQYF
TGCGCCAGCAGCCAGGAGGTCTGGGGGGCGGGCGTCAAAAACATTCAGTACTTC
>TRBV7-9|TRBJ1-5|.|.
CASSLGGQYQPQHF
TGTGCCAGCAGCTTAGGGGGTCAGTATCAGCCCCAGCATTTT
>TRBV7-9|TRBJ1-6|.|.
CASSPLNGGTGNSPLHF
TGTGCCAGCAGCCCCCTAAACGGGGGAACGGGGAATTCACCCCTCCACTTT
>TRBV5-1|TRBJ1-2|.|.
CASSPPGYPNYGYTF
TGCGCCAGCAGCCCCCCCGGATACCCTAACTATGGCTACACCTTC
>TRBV4-3|TRBJ1-2|.|.
CASSPGPRTNYGYTF
TGCGCCAGCAGCCCGGGACCGAGGACGAACTATGGCTACACCTTC
>TRBV7-2|TRBJ2-3|.|.
CASSLGLTVTDTQYF
TGTGCCAGCAGCTTGGGACTGACCGTCACAGATACGCAGTATTTT
>TRBV19|TRBJ1-5|.|.
CASSIDGYQPQHF
TGTGCCAGTAGTATAGATGGGTATCAGCCCCAGCATTTT
>TRBV9|TRBJ2-1|.|.
CASSFTTNEQFF
TGTGCCAGCAGCTTCACAACCAATGAGCAGTTCTTC
>TRBV5-1|TRBJ1-5|.|TRBD1
CASSQGGGGNQPQHF
TGCGCCAGCAGCCAAGGGGGCGGGGGCAATCAGCCCCAGCATTTT
>TRBV2|TRBJ1-1|.|.
CASSDRGPEAFF
TGTGCCAGCAGTGACCGGGGGCCTGAAGCTTTCTTT
>TRBV27|TRBJ1-5|.|.
CASRGGFGQPQHF
TGTGCCAGCCGGGGGGGGTTCGGTCAGCCCCAGCATTTT
>TRBV25-1|TRBJ2-7|.|TRBD1
CAITKGASSYEQYF
TGTGCCATCACGAAGGGGGCGAGCAGCTACGAGCAGTACTTC
>TRBV9|TRBJ2-5|.|TRBD2
CASSVTSGGRETQYF
TGTGCCAGCAGCGTGACTAGCGGGGGTAGAGAGACCCAGTACTTC
>TRBV7-8|TRBJ2-7|.|.
CASSRPSSYEQYF
TGTGCCAGCAGCCGGCCTTCCTCCTACGAGCAGTACTTC
>TRBV7-8|TRBJ2-5|.|.
CASSLVLGPQETQYF
TGTGCCAGCAGCTTAGTGCTGGGGCCGCAAGAGACCCAGTACTTC
>TRBV28|TRBJ1-5|.|.
CASKASSRGQPQHF
TGTGCCAGCAAAGCATCCTCCCGGGGTCAGCCCCAGCATTTT
>TRBV5-6|TRBJ1-2|.|TRBD1
CASSLGAGGSYGYTF
TGTGCCAGCAGCTTGGGTGCAGGGGGATCCTATGGCTACACCTTC
>TRBV30|TRBJ1-5|.|TRBD1
CAWSVQDRVLQPQHF
TGTGCCTGGAGTGTGCAGGACAGGGTTCTCCAGCCCCAGCATTTT
>TRBV27|TRBJ2-7|.|TRBD1
CASSRDSYYEQYF
TGTGCCAGCAGTCGGGACAGCTACTACGAGCAGTACTTC
>TRBV4-3|TRBJ1-3|.|.
CASSQDARAGNTIYF
TGCGCCAGCAGCCAAGATGCCAGGGCTGGAAACACCATATATTTT
>TRBV7-2|TRBJ1-2|.|.
CASGTGGVRGYTF
TGTGCCAGCGGAACCGGGGGAGTGAGAGGCTACACCTTC
>TRBV5-5|TRBJ2-5|.|TRBD2
CASSFRTSWETQYF
TGTGCCAGCAGCTTTCGGACTAGCTGGGAGACCCAGTACTTC
>TRBV28|TRBJ1-4|.|.
CASSSGQGGSDHMFF
TGTGCCAGCAGTTCCGGGCAGGGCGGGTCTGATCATATGTTTTTT
>TRBV27|TRBJ2-5|.|.
CASSLFRQETQYF
TGTGCCAGCAGTTTATTTCGCCAAGAGACCCAGTACTTC
>TRBV28|TRBJ2-1|.|TRBD1
CASSPTGTGMYNEQFF
TGTGCCAGCAGCCCGACCGGGACAGGGATGTACAATGAGCAGTTCTTC
>TRBV5-8|TRBJ1-5|.|.
CASSLVIIQGSYSNQPQHF
TGTGCCAGCAGCTTGGTAATTATCCAGGGAAGTTATAGCAATCAGCCCCAGCATTTT
>TRBV7-9|TRBJ2-1|few|.
CASSLAQGLGDGSGEQFF
TGTGCCAGCAGCTTAGCTCAGGGGTTGGGAGATGGGTCCGGTGAGCAGTTCTTC
>TRBV7-2|TRBJ1-5|few|.
CASSSGVRSNQPQHF
TGTGCCAGCAGCTCAGGGGTACGTAGCAATCAGCCCCAGCATTTT
>TRBV28|TRBJ1-6|.|.
CASSFYNSPLHF
TGTGCCAGCAGCTTCTATAATTCACCCCTCCACTTT
>TRBV29-1|TRBJ2-3|.|TRBD2
CSVEGSSGISTDTQYF
TGCAGCGTTGAAGGGTCCAGCGGGATTAGCACAGATACGCAGTATTTT
>TRBV2|TRBJ2-1|.|TRBD1
CASDRDYNEQFF
TGTGCCAGCGACAGGGACTACAATGAGCAGTTCTTC
>TRBV19|TRBJ2-7|.|TRBD2
CASSIALAVPYEQYF
TGTGCCAGTAGTATAGCCCTAGCGGTACCCTACGAGCAGTACTTC
>TRBV5-1|TRBJ2-2|.|TRBD2
CASSPLAGANTGELFF
TGCGCCAGCAGCCCGCTAGCGGGGGCGAACACCGGGGAGCTGTTTTTT
>TRBV10-1|TRBJ1-5|once|.
CASSVSGGCNQPQHF
TGCGCCAGCAGTGTATCCGGCGGATGCAATCAGCCCCAGCATTTT
>TRBV13|TRBJ2-1|.|TRBD1
CASSLYRGYEQFF
TGTGCCAGCAGCTTATACAGGGGCTATGAGCAGTTCTTC
>TRBV7-9|TRBJ1-1|.|.
CASSQSVRQANTEAFF
TGTGCCAGCAGCCAAAGCGTCCGACAAGCGAACACTGAAGCTTTCTTT
>TRBV6-5|TRBJ2-3|few|.
CASARGRPNTDTQYF
TGTGCCAGCGCTAGAGGCAGGCCCAACACAGATACGCAGTATTTT
>TRBV9|TRBJ2-2|.|.
CASSVAVRVGFGGELFF
TGTGCCAGCAGCGTAGCGGTCAGGGTTGGGTTCGGCGGGGAGCTGTTTTTT
>TRBV6-5|TRBJ1-1|.|.
CASSYSNTRTGEAFF
TGTGCCAGCAGTTACTCGAACACTAGAACGGGTGAAGCTTTCTTT
>TRBV7-2|TRBJ1-2|.|.
CASSAAGGPSYGYTF
TGTGCCAGCAGCGCAGCGGGGGGGCCCTCCTATGGCTACACCTTC
>TRBV7-9|TRBJ1-1|.|.
CASSSYDRRATEAFF
TGTGCCAGCAGCTCTTACGACAGGAGGGCTACTGAAGCTTTCTTT
>TRBV6-5|TRBJ1-4|.|.
CASSYLGQGGNEKLFF
TGTGCCAGCAGTTACCTAGGTCAGGGCGGTAATGAAAAACTGTTTTTT
>TRBV4-3|TRBJ2-1|.|.
CASSQEVLNEQFF
TGCGCCAGCAGCCAAGAAGTCCTCAATGAGCAGTTCTTC
>TRBV5-1|TRBJ1-3|.|TRBD1
CASRTGGTGNTIYF
TGCGCCAGCAGGACAGGGGGCACTGGAAACACCATATATTTT
>TRBV3-1/TRBV3-2|TRBJ1-2|.|TRBD1
CASSQYGPRGLRYGYTF
TGTGCCAGCAGCCAATATGGCCCCAGGGGGCTAAGGTATGGCTACACCTTC
>TRBV9|TRBJ2-5|few|TRBD2
CASSGRGVETQYF
TGTGCCAGCAGCGGCCGGGGGGTTGAGACCCAGTACTTC
>TRBV5-1|TRBJ1-4|.|.
CASSRGGRFHTTNEKLFF
TGCGCCAGCAGCAGGGGGGGTCGGTTTCATACAACTAATGAAAAACTGTTTTTT
>TRBV4-1|TRBJ1-5|.|TRBD1
CASSPGQQSNQPQHF
TGCGCCAGCAGCCCGGGACAGCAAAGCAATCAGCCCCAGCATTTT
>TRBV28|TRBJ1-6|once|.
CASSAPGGPLGSPLHF
TGTGCCAGCAGTGCCCCGGGGGGTCCCTTAGGTTCACCCCTCCACTTT
>TRBV9|TRBJ1-2|.|.
CASSPIWRGSTSYGYTF
TGTGCCAGCAGCCCCATTTGGCGGGGCAGCACTAGCTATGGCTACACCTTC
>TRBV28|TRBJ2-1|.|.
CATRRAGSYNEQFF
TGTGCCACCCGAAGGGCGGGGTCCTACAATGAGCAGTTCTTC
>TRBV4-3|TRBJ2-3|once|.
CASSQGSELDTQYF
TGCGCCAGCAGCCAAGGCTCGGAGCTGGATACGCAGTATTTT
>TRBV7-2|TRBJ2-1|.|.
CASSPFSLGNNEQFF
TGTGCCAGCAGCCCTTTTAGTCTAGGGAATAATGAGCAGTTCTTC
>TRBV3-1/TRBV3-2|TRBJ1-1|.|.
CASSPGTLNTEAFF
TGTGCCAGCAGCCCCGGGACCCTGAACACTGAAGCTTTCTTT
>TRBV29-1|TRBJ1-1|.|.
CSVVEGAAFF
TGCAGCGTCGTAGAGGGCGCGGCTTTCTTT
>TRBV7-6|TRBJ2-7|.|TRBD1
CASSLEPGTGYEQYF
TGTGCCAGCAGCTTAGAGCCGGGGACAGGCTACGAGCAGTACTTC